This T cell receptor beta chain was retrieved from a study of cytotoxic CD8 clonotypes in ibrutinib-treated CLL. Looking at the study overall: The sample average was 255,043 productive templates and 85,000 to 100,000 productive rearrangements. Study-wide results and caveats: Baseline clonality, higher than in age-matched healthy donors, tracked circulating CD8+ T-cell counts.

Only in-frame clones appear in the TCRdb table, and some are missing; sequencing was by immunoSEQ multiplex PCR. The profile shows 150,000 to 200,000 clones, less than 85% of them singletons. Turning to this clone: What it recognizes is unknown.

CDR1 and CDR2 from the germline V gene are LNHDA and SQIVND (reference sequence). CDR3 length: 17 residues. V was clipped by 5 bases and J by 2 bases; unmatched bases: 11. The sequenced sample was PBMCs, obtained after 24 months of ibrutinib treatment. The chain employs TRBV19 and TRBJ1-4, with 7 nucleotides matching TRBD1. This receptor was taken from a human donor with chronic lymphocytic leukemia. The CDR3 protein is CASSGQRRGRTNEKLFF. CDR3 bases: TGTGCCAGTAGTGGACAGCGGAGGGGGCGGACTAATGAAAAACTGTTTTTT.